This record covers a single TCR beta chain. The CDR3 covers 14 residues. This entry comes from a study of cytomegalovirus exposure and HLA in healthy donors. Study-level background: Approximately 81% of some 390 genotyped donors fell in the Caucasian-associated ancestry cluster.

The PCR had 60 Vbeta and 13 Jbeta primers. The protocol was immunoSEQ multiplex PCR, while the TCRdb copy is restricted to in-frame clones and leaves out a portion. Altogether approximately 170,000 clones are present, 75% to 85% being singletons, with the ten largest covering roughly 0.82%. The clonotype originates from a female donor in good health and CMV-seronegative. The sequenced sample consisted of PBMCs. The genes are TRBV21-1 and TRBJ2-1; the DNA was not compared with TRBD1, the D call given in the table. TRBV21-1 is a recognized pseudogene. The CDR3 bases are TGTGCCAGCAGCGGGCAGGGACAGTTCAATGAGCAGTTCTTC. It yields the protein CASSGQGQFNEQFF.